The source of this T cell receptor beta chain is a study of regulatory T cells in long-lasting Graves disease (dated by TCRdb to about 2021). Regarding the research as a whole: Patients with newly diagnosed Graves' disease had been on antithyroid drugs for under 3 months. Patients with persistent Graves' disease were compared with patients with newly diagnosed Graves' disease using TCR sequencing and RNA sequencing of peripheral blood. The study was conducted in China and was registered as a clinical trial. A total of about 33 samples underwent TCR sequencing, from some 13 patients with persistent Graves' disease and 20 patients with newly diagnosed Graves' disease.

This clonotype occurred a few times. The clone's antigen remains unknown. Per-base qualities were not stored, and no clone one base away is much larger. What the time point label conveys for this sample: newly diagnosed GD, antithyroid drugs for less than 3 months. RNA was extracted from PBMCs in TRIzol for both TCR sequencing and RNA sequencing. The diagnosis of Graves' disease followed American Thyroid Association guidelines. Patients were recruited from an endocrinology department in Xi'an, China. From each patient, approximately 10 milliliters of peripheral blood was collected into an EDTA anticoagulant tube. PBMCs were isolated by Ficoll Paque Plus density gradient separation without further T cell sorting. An Agilent 2100 Bioanalyzer and agarose gel were used to check RNA quality, while a NanoDrop 2000 measured RNA concentration. The library was made by multiplex PCR. The run used an Illumina HiSeq 4000. To build TCR beta libraries, CDR3 regions were amplified by Arm-PCR using iRepertoire HTBI primers. PCR products were gel purified before sequencing. The authors' pipeline ran thus. Gene usage analysis of CDR3 amino acid clonotypes relied on the 55 to 80 TRBV and over 13 TRBJ segments identified across samples. COPE and FqMerger were used to merge the filtered high-quality paired reads into contigs. Contigs were aligned with BLAST to IMGT TRBV, TRBD and TRBJ reference genes, and CDR3 was defined per IMGT. Any clonotype with a frequency above 0.1% was classified as a highly expanded clone. Shannon entropy served as the measure of repertoire diversity, while the Gini coefficient captured V-J evenness. A clonotype found in more than one individual was treated as public. The public sequencing data were trimmed at Q25 with fastp and processed into clonotypes with MiXCR by TCRdb, which kept only in-frame beta chains. Merged by CDR3 protein, the rows form single entries marked with the most common genes and DNA. What appears here as the V and J calls and clone size reflects TCRdb's work, not the paper's. Present in this sample are fewer than 500,000 distinct CDR3 sequences, around 16% of which were seen just once. The leading ten clones occupy more than 10% of the sample.

Broader findings and caveats from the paper: Patients with persistent disease shared more public clonotypes (about 2,700) than newly diagnosed patients did (966). The authors noted that the small sample size was a limitation that may lower accuracy. Only peripheral blood was studied, because thyroid tissue, the primary lesion, was inaccessible. TRBV28, TRBJ1-2 and TRBJ2-5 were preferentially used in persistent disease, while TRBV20-1 and TRBJ2-1 were favored in newly diagnosed disease. Persistent Graves' disease patients showed lower TCR Shannon entropy and fewer highly expanded clones than newly diagnosed patients, suggesting clonal expansion. Only the TCR beta chain was sequenced and analyzed.

Measured from the cysteine to the phenylalanine, the CDR3 is 14 residues long. The only DNA kept is the CDR3, 42 bases in frame from the first base. The germline V gene (reference sequence) provides CDR1 LNHDA and CDR2 SQIVND. Germline trimming amounts to 4 bases on V and 2 bases on J, with 5 as the count of junction bases outside the gene matches. This sample was shared with a second study, whose subject was T cells in Graves' hyperthyroidism and ophthalmopathy. From the second report: A patient counted as having stable Graves' hyperthyroidism if no progression to ophthalmopathy occurred over 18 months of follow-up. Hyperthyroidism patients were aged 18 to 65 years and newly diagnosed, with disease duration of less than 2 months. Patients with uncontrolled infections, other autoimmune diseases, pregnancy or lactation were excluded. Diagnoses relied on clinical symptoms, serum thyroxine and TRAb, thyroid ultrasound and orbital computed tomography. A first-round RT-PCR of the TCR CDR3 used the HTBI primer set with the Qiagen OneStep RT-PCR kit. Most expanded thyroid clonotypes (frequency above 0.001) were also detected in blood, a finding suggesting that blood repertoires may reflect thyroid immune responses. A 13 V-J signature model separated ophthalmopathy from stable hyperthyroidism, with 87.88% sensitivity and just under 84% specificity in cross-validation and 80%/75% in testing. During validation, the model predicted progression to ophthalmopathy a median of about 5.9 months ahead of onset, with almost 71% sensitivity and more than 72% specificity. A discovery cohort of around 98 patients, 43 with Graves' ophthalmopathy and approximately 60 with stable Graves' hyperthyroidism, was used to find distinguishing TCR V-J signatures. An independent validation cohort of under 20 hyperthyroidism patients and approximately 15 patients who later progressed to ophthalmopathy tested prospective prediction of ophthalmopathy. The approximately 97 discovery patients were randomly divided into training and test sets at a 7:3 ratio. In addition, the study compared T-cell repertoires in thyroid tissue and in blood from six Graves' hyperthyroidism patients. After blood sampling, hyperthyroidism patients were treated with methimazole at a starting dose of 30 mg daily, and ophthalmopathy patients were treated with high-dose intravenous methylprednisolone. The libraries were constructed in a second round of multiplex PCR and then size-selected and purified. Paired-end sequencing of the libraries was performed with 100 bp reads on an Illumina HiSeq2000. SOAPnuke was used to process the raw data, removing reads that contained adapters or uncalled bases, had a mean Phred below 15, or lacked an exact match to the constant primer or identifier. High-quality paired reads were merged with COPE v1.2.5, and unique nucleotide sequences were defined as clonotypes. Clonotypes were aligned to IMGT TRBV, TRBD and TRBJ reference segments using MiTCR v1.1. The analysis was restricted to V-J combinations with a frequency above 0.0001, which together covered 98% to 99.2% of the repertoires. A TCS score was defined as the ratio between F50 (clonal expansion) and ExV (chaos), using BLOSUM62-based TCRdist between CDR3 peptides within each V-J. Welch's t-statistics and random forest reduced around 510 V-J features to 13, which were used in a naive Bayes classifier (R e1071). No statistical method was used to fix the sample size in advance, and group allocation was not hidden from the investigators. TCR Vbeta CDR3 sequencing of 140 or so peripheral blood samples (fewer than 45 ophthalmopathy, 75 to 80 hyperthyroidism and some 17 progressor patients) is reported in the paper.

The sample was peripheral blood mononuclear cells (PBMCs), taken at new diagnosis, from a patient treated with antithyroid drugs. The chain couples TRBV19 to TRBJ2-7; TRBD2 matches 7 bases in the middle. The source of this sequence is a man aged 40-49 years with Graves disease. Donor details come from another sample of the same person, matched by shared clones. The DNA sequence follows: TGTGCCAGTAGTAACCTAGCGGAGGCCTACGAGCAGTACTTC. Translated, this gives CASSNLAEAYEQYF.